The rows below give T cell receptor beta chains drawn from one sample of a study of Graves' ophthalmopathy and Graves' hyperthyroidism. In TCRdb, the multiplex PCR reads were re-called with MiXCR into one record per CDR3 protein. The data contain over a million distinct CDR3 sequences, 35% to 40% of them singletons. The specimen sequenced was peripheral blood or thyroid tissue (not recorded which). The receptors come from an adult man with Graves' hyperthyroidism. The CDR3 runs from the conserved cysteine through the conserved F or W. A D gene is named only where the DNA matches it firmly. For some rows the clone size is stated as once, few or many, or as a class when expanded; others skip it.

length	J	size	D	V	CDR3	DNA
17	TRBJ2-7	.	TRBD1	TRBV15	CATERDRVGSPLHEQYF	TGTGCCACCGAGAGGGACAGGGTTGGCTCACCCCTCCACGAGCAGTACTTC
14	TRBJ2-6	once	.	TRBV29-1	CSAGDFGGADVLTF	TGCAGTGCTGGAGACTTTGGGGGGGCCGACGTCCTGACTTTC
14	TRBJ2-7	few	TRBD2	TRBV12-3/TRBV12-4	CASSFSSGSGEQYF	TGTGCCAGCAGTTTTTCTAGCGGGAGCGGCGAGCAGTACTTC
14	TRBJ1-6	.	TRBD1	TRBV10-3	CAIRQGASNSPLHF	TGTGCCATCAGACAGGGGGCGAGTAATTCACCCCTCCACTTT
16	TRBJ2-6	.	TRBD2	TRBV2	CASSPGGASGANVLTF	TGTGCCAGCAGCCCCGGGGGGGCCTCTGGGGCCAACGTCCTGACTTTC
12	TRBJ2-7	many	.	TRBV2	CANATSSYEQYF	TGTGCCAACGCGACTAGCTCCTACGAGCAGTACTTC
12	TRBJ1-2	many	.	TRBV5-1	CASSSDKPGYTF	TGCGCCAGCAGCTCAGACAAACCTGGCTACACCTTC
15	TRBJ1-2	.	.	TRBV7-9	CASSVGTNENYGYTF	TGTGCCAGCAGCGTAGGGACAAACGAAAACTATGGCTACACCTTC
14	TRBJ1-4	.	TRBD1	TRBV6-5	CASAWDRESEKLFF	TGTGCCAGCGCTTGGGACAGGGAGTCGGAAAAACTGTTTTTT
13	TRBJ2-7	.	.	TRBV11-2	CASSLEFRREQYF	TGTGCCAGCAGCTTAGAATTCCGTAGGGAGCAGTACTTC
16	TRBJ2-5	.	.	TRBV10-3	CASSRGRANTEETQYF	TGTGCCAGCAGCCGCGGACGGGCAAACACTGAAGAGACCCAGTACTTC
15	TRBJ1-1	many	.	TRBV19	CASSPLIAGSTEAFF	TGTGCCAGTAGTCCCCTCATAGCGGGTAGCACTGAAGCTTTCTTT
15	TRBJ2-7	.	.	TRBV11-2	CASSFIPDPPYEQYF	TGTGCCAGCAGCTTTATCCCAGACCCCCCTTACGAGCAGTACTTC
14	TRBJ1-6	few	.	TRBV15	CATSRGGYNSPLHF	TGTGCCACCAGCAGAGGCGGATATAATTCACCCCTCCACTTT
16	TRBJ2-2	few	TRBD1	TRBV7-3	CASSQTTGYMAGELFF	TGTGCCAGCAGCCAGACGACAGGGTACATGGCCGGGGAGCTGTTTTTT
20	TRBJ1-6	many	.	TRBV7-2	CASSSRSHGHPSSYNSPLHF	TGTGCCAGCAGCTCCCGCTCTCACGGACATCCAAGCTCCTATAATTCACCCCTCCACTTT
16	TRBJ1-3	.	TRBD1	TRBV5-1	CASSLEGQHSGNTIYF	TGCGCCAGCAGCTTGGAGGGACAGCACTCTGGAAACACCATATATTTT
13	TRBJ2-2	.	.	TRBV12-3/TRBV12-4	CATRFANTGELFF	TGTGCCACTAGATTCGCGAACACCGGGGAGCTGTTTTTT
14	TRBJ2-5	.	TRBD2	TRBV5-1	CASSQRGTIETQYF	TGCGCCAGCAGCCAGCGGGGGACGATAGAGACCCAGTACTTC
16	TRBJ2-5	few	.	TRBV4-3	CASSQGTRVGVETQYF	TGCGCCAGCAGCCAGGGCACTAGGGTAGGGGTGGAGACCCAGTACTTC
15	TRBJ2-5	few	.	TRBV6-5	CASSYSYAAQETQYF	TGTGCCAGCAGTTACTCCTACGCAGCCCAAGAGACCCAGTACTTC
13	TRBJ1-2	few	.	TRBV10-3	CAISASPGIDYTF	TGTGCCATCAGTGCTAGTCCAGGCATCGACTACACCTTC
15	TRBJ1-2	.	.	TRBV15	CATSSHSQGLGGYTF	TGTGCCACCAGCAGCCACAGCCAGGGGCTCGGTGGCTACACCTTC
15	TRBJ1-5	.	.	TRBV19	CASSIAAGTNQPQHF	TGTGCCAGTAGTATAGCCGCAGGGACCAATCAGCCCCAGCATTTT
10	TRBJ1-2	.	.	TRBV2	CASVAQGYTF	TGTGCCAGCGTGGCTCAAGGCTACACCTTC
15	TRBJ2-7	.	.	TRBV6-1	CASSSETGSTYEQYF	TGTGCCAGCAGTTCCGAAACCGGGAGCACCTACGAGCAGTACTTC